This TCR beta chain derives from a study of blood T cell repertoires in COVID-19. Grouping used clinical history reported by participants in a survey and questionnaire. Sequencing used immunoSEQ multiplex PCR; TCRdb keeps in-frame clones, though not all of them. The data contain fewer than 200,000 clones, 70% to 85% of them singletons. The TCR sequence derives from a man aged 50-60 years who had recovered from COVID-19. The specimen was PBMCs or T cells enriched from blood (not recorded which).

The DNA of the CDR3 is TGTGCCAGCAGTTTGAGTACAGGAACTGGGGCCAACGTCCTGACTTTC. This encodes CASSLSTGTGANVLTF. The V call is TRBV25-1, the J call TRBJ2-6; TRBD1 might be the D (5 bases). There are 16 residues in the CDR3. Germline CDR1 and CDR2: MGHDK and SYGVNS. The ends were cut back, 5 bases at V and 2 bases at J, with 13 bases in the middle.